This T cell receptor (beta chain) was sequenced for a study of blood T cell repertoires in COVID-19. Repertoires were generated with immunoSEQ multiplex PCR, while TCRdb's copy carries only in-frame clones and drops some. The sample contains over 150,000 clones, roughly 82% of which appear only once. There are 13 residues in the CDR3. Deletions cut 2 bases from V and 8 bases from J, with 12 bases between. Germline CDR1 reads SEHNR; CDR2 reads FQNEAQ (reference sequence). What was sequenced was PBMCs or T cells enriched from blood (not recorded which). This rearrangement joins TRBV7-9 to TRBJ1-2; D gene ambiguous. The sequence derives from a man aged 35 to 55 who had recovered from COVID-19. CDR3 sequence reads: CASSLLAARGYTF. CDR3 nucleotide sequence: TGTGCCAGCAGCTTACTGGCGGCTCGGGGCTACACCTTC.